Below are 11 T cell receptor beta chains sequenced from a single sample in a study of technical replicates of blood from several donors. TCRdb's table, derived via immunoSEQ multiplex PCR, lists solely in-frame clones and lacks some. The sample consists of tens of thousands of clones, about 95% of them appearing once. The sample consisted of T cells isolated from PBMCs. These receptors originate from a human donor in good health.

This chain connects TRBV18 to TRBJ1-4; tentative D call: TRBD1 (6 bases). Trimming left V 1 base short and J 5 bases short, with 11 bases between. The CDR3 is 15 amino acids. The germline V gene has CDR1 KGHSH and CDR2 LQKENI. The CDR3 sequence: CASSPRSGGNEKLFF. The CDR3 coding sequence is TGTGCCAGCTCACCACGCTCGGGGGGCAATGAAAAACTGTTTTTT.

The J gene is TRBJ1-5, the V gene TRBV28; 7 positions match TRBD1. Germline loops: CDR1 MDHEN, CDR2 SYDVKM. The CDR3 totals 13 residues. The CDR3 DNA sequence: TGTGCTACAGGGGCTAGAGGCAATCAGCCCCAGCATTTT. The encoded protein is CATGARGNQPQHF.

The chain joins TRBV10-3 to TRBJ1-2, with a possible D match to TRBD1 (5 bases). This CDR3 region has 15 residues. The V gene's germline CDR1 is ENHRY and CDR2 SYGVKD. V was cut by 6 bases and J by 4 bases, with 18 bases left in between. The CDR3 loop is CAISAGTGGIYGYTF. The DNA for the CDR3 is TGTGCCATCAGCGCCGGGACCGGGGGAATCTATGGCTACACCTTC.

The chain employs TRBV7-9 and TRBJ2-5; 14 bases line up with TRBD2. CDR1 is SEHNR, CDR2 FQNEAQ, per germline (reference sequence). This CDR3 spans 18 amino acids. The V segment lost 1 base and the J segment 2 bases; nucleotides outside the gene matches: 6. This CDR3 is CASSLVKGTSGGQETQYF. The CDR3 DNA sequence: TGTGCCAGCAGCTTAGTTAAAGGGACTAGCGGGGGTCAAGAGACCCAGTACTTC.

The chain links TRBV6-5 to TRBJ2-7, with 10 bases matching TRBD2. The CDR3 length is 14 residues. Losses at the gene ends were 5 bases for V and 1 base for J; bases not matched to a gene: 2. Germline V gene sequence: CDR1 MNHEY, CDR2 SVGAGI. The DNA of the CDR3 is TGTGCCAGCAGTCGACTAGCGGGTTCCTACGAGCAGTACTTC. Translation gives CASSRLAGSYEQYF.

The gene calls are TRBV5-4 and TRBJ2-3; no clear D. V was trimmed by 0 bases and J by 0 bases, leaving 8 bases between them. Germline values: CDR1 SGHNT, CDR2 YYREEE (reference sequence). The CDR3 is 15 amino acids. The CDR3 nucleotides are TGTGCCAGCAGCTTGGCTGCTACTAGCACAGATACGCAGTATTTT. Its translation: CASSLAATSTDTQYF.

The CDR3 coding sequence is TGCGCCAGCGGGGCAGGCCCGACCTACGAGCAGTACTTC. Translation gives CASGAGPTYEQYF. The chain is built from TRBV5-1 and TRBJ2-7, with D tentatively TRBD1 (5 bases). This CDR3 spans 13 amino acids. In germline, CDR1 is SGHRS, CDR2 YFSETQ. Trimming left V 7 bases short and J 2 bases short, with 13 bases between. The variable domain in full, completed from reference TRBV5-1 and TRBJ2-7, reads KAGVTQTPRYLIKTRGQQVTLSCSPISGHRSVSWYQQTPGQGLQFLFEYFSETQRNKGNFPGRFSGRQFSNSRSEMNVSTLELGDSALYLCASGAGPTYEQYFGPGTRLTVT.

The chain couples TRBV9 to TRBJ2-2; 7 nucleotides match TRBD2. The germline CDR1 and CDR2 sequences are SGDLS and YYNGEE. This CDR3 is built from 16 residues. The trim removed 1 base at V and 1 base at J, leaving 4 bases unmatched. In nucleotides, the CDR3 is TGTGCCAGCAGCGTAATGGCGGGGGTGAACACCGGGGAGCTGTTTTTT. Translated, it gives CASSVMAGVNTGELFF. The full variable domain, with the rest looked up from reference TRBV9 and TRBJ2-2, is DSGVTQTPKHLITATGQRVTLRCSPRSGDLSVYWYQQSLDQGLQFLIQYYNGEERAKGNILERFSAQQFPDLHSELNLSSLELGDSALYFCASSVMAGVNTGELFFGEGSRLTVL.

J is TRBJ2-1 and V is TRBV5-1; D is possibly TRBD1 (5 bases). V was clipped by 0 bases and J by 8 bases, with 18 bases between them. The germline V gene encodes CDR1 SGHRS and CDR2 YFSETQ. This CDR3 region has 16 residues. The CDR3 spells CASSLAGPKEGDEQFF. The CDR3 region has the DNA TGCGCCAGCAGCTTGGCAGGGCCGAAGGAAGGGGATGAGCAGTTCTTC.

The V and J genes are TRBV18 and TRBJ1-6, with 7 bases that match TRBD1. Germline V gene sequence: CDR1 KGHSH, CDR2 LQKENI. This CDR3 is 14 amino acids long. After removal of 3 bases from V and 5 bases from J, the junction contained 1 base not matched to a gene. The CDR3 spells CASSPQGDNSPLHF. The CDR3 DNA is TGTGCCAGCTCACCGCAGGGGGATAATTCACCCCTCCACTTT.

This rearrangement joins TRBV2 to TRBJ2-7, with 10 nucleotides matching TRBD2. The V segment lost 5 bases and the J segment 7 bases; nucleotides outside the gene matches: 8. The CDR3 covers 14 residues. Germline V lookup: CDR1 SNHLY, CDR2 FYNNEI. In DNA, the CDR3 is TGTGCCAGCAGTCCGGGACTAGCGTCCCGGGAGCAGTACTTC. This sequence encodes CASSPGLASREQYF. Full variable domain (remainder filled in from reference TRBV2 and TRBJ2-7): EPEVTQTPSHQVTQMGQEVILRCVPISNHLYFYWYRQILGQKVEFLVSFYNNEISEKSEIFDDQFSVERPDGSNFTLKIRSTKLEDSAMYFCASSPGLASREQYFGPGTRLTVT.